The 14 T cell receptor beta chains given below trace back to one sample, sequenced in a study of cytotoxic CD8 clonotypes in ibrutinib-treated CLL. Measured with immunoSEQ multiplex PCR; TCRdb has only the in-frame clones, and not every one. The sample carries over 110,000 clones, around 93% recorded once. The sequences come from PBMCs, collected after 12 months of ibrutinib treatment. The origin of the receptors is a human donor with chronic lymphocytic leukemia.

This chain uses TRBV11-3 with TRBJ2-5; D may be TRBD2 (6 bases). Germline V gene data show CDR1 as SGHNT and CDR2 as YENEEA. The CDR3 length is 13 residues. Trimming took 8 bases from V and 5 from J, leaving 15 bases between them. CDR3 region: CASGETGAETQYF. In nucleotides, the CDR3 is TGTGCCAGCGGTGAGACGGGAGCGGAGACCCAGTACTTC.

The genes are TRBV18 and TRBJ1-1, with 8 bases fitting TRBD1. The CDR3 sequence is 16 residues long. The germline CDR1 and CDR2 sequences are KGHSH and LQKENI. The J segment lost 9 bases and the V segment lost 2 bases, leaving 14 bases of the junction unmatched. CDR3 residues: CASSPSGTGTLRKAFF. In nucleotides, the CDR3 is TGTGCCAGCTCACCATCGGGGACAGGTACTCTCCGGAAAGCTTTCTTT.

This rearrangement joins TRBV19 to TRBJ1-1, with D hard to call. The CDR3 is made up of 13 amino acids. V shed 1 base and J shed 1 base, with 4 bases lying between them. The germline V gene has CDR1 LNHDA and CDR2 SQIVND (reference sequence). The CDR3 DNA reads as TGTGCCAGTAGTATAGTGGAGAACACTGAAGCTTTCTTT. It translates to CASSIVENTEAFF. The full variable domain, completed using reference TRBV19 and TRBJ1-1, is DGGITQSPKYLFRKEGQNVTLSCEQNLNHDAMYWYRQDPGQGLRLIYYSQIVNDFQKGDIAEGYSVSREKKESFPLTVTSAQKNPTAFYLCASSIVENTEAFFGQGTRLTVV.

This clone was picked up one time. The V and J genes are TRBV6-5 and TRBJ2-3; 13 positions match TRBD2. The V and J ends lost 5 bases and 11 bases, in that order; junction bases with no gene match: 10. Germline loops: CDR1 MNHEY, CDR2 SVGAGI. CDR3 length: 15 residues. The CDR3 is CASSQRTSGGSLQYF. As DNA, the CDR3 is TGTGCCAGCAGTCAGAGGACTAGCGGGGGTAGTTTGCAGTATTTT.

The chain has TRBV19 and TRBJ2-1; D unresolved. CDR3 length: 12 amino acids. V was cut by 3 bases and J by 5 bases, with 5 bases left in between. Germline assignment: CDR1 LNHDA and CDR2 SQIVND (reference sequence). The CDR3 sequence is CASSIIHNEQFF. The CDR3 DNA reads as TGTGCCAGTAGTATTATACACAATGAGCAGTTCTTC.

The V and J genes are TRBV4-2 and TRBJ2-1; 11 bases are shared with TRBD2. With V trimmed by 2 bases and J by 8 bases, 8 bases remained unmatched. The germline gives CDR1 LGHNA, CDR2 YNFKEQ. The CDR3 is 16 residues long. The CDR3 reads CASSQPLAGALDEQFF. Written as DNA, the CDR3 is TGTGCCAGCAGCCAACCACTAGCGGGAGCTTTGGATGAGCAGTTCTTC.

This clone was seen a single time. V gene TRBV7-2 combines with J gene TRBJ2-7; perhaps TRBD1 as D (6 bases). Trimming removed 1 base from V and 2 bases from J, with 15 bases in between. CDR1 and CDR2 from the germline V gene are SGHTA and FQGNSA. This CDR3 spans 16 amino acids. The CDR3 here is CASSLGPGHTTYEQYF. CDR3 coding DNA: TGTGCCAGCAGCTTAGGTCCGGGACACACGACCTACGAGCAGTACTTC.

The table lists this clone with a count of one. The chain is built from TRBV19 and TRBJ2-5, with TRBD1 matching 9 bases. Germline-derived CDR1 and CDR2 are LNHDA and SQIVND (reference sequence). Losses at the gene ends were 5 bases for V and 3 bases for J; bases not matched to a gene: 4. This CDR3 spans 14 amino acids. The CDR3 spells CASSPRDREETQYF. CDR3 DNA: TGTGCCAGTAGTCCCCGGGACAGGGAAGAGACCCAGTACTTC. The full variable domain, its missing parts supplied by reference TRBV19 and TRBJ2-5, is DGGITQSPKYLFRKEGQNVTLSCEQNLNHDAMYWYRQDPGQGLRLIYYSQIVNDFQKGDIAEGYSVSREKKESFPLTVTSAQKNPTAFYLCASSPRDREETQYFGPGTRLLVL.

The CDR3 DNA follows: TGTGCCAGCAGCTTTCTACTCTCCTACGAGCAGTACTTC. Amino acid sequence: CASSFLLSYEQYF. The chain combines TRBV7-2 with TRBJ2-7, with D uncertain. The CDR3 loop spans 13 amino acids. CDR1 and CDR2 (germline): SGHTA, FQGNSA. Trimming took 3 bases from V and 0 from J, leaving 6 bases between them.

The J gene is TRBJ1-2, the V gene TRBV27; TRBD1 aligns across 7 bases. The germline gives CDR1 MNHEY, CDR2 SMNVEV (reference sequence). V lost 3 bases to trimming and J lost 2 bases; unmatched junction nucleotides: 9. The CDR3 extends over 16 amino acids. The CDR3 nucleotides are TGTGCCAGCAGTTTCTCCGGGACAGAGTCAAACTATGGCTACACCTTC. This encodes CASSFSGTESNYGYTF.

J is TRBJ2-5 and V is TRBV27; D is ambiguous. V was shortened by 5 bases and J by 9 bases, with 16 bases between the two germline ends. Germline V gene data show CDR1 as MNHEY and CDR2 as SMNVEV (reference sequence). The CDR3 totals 13 residues. In DNA form, the CDR3 reads TGTGCCAGCAGTCCTGGACCGCCTCGGGCCCAGTACTTC. Protein: CASSPGPPRAQYF.

This chain joins TRBV19 and TRBJ1-2; no definite D call. V lost 5 bases and J 0 bases, leaving 10 bases between the germline ends. Germline CDR1 is LNHDA and CDR2 is SQIVND (reference sequence). The CDR3 covers 14 residues. CDR3 in amino acids: CASSGQSSNYGYTF. The CDR3 DNA reads TGTGCCAGTAGTGGGCAAAGCTCTAACTATGGCTACACCTTC. Drawing the rest from reference TRBV19 and TRBJ1-2, the complete variable domain is DGGITQSPKYLFRKEGQNVTLSCEQNLNHDAMYWYRQDPGQGLRLIYYSQIVNDFQKGDIAEGYSVSREKKESFPLTVTSAQKNPTAFYLCASSGQSSNYGYTFGSGTRLTVV.

The rearrangement joins TRBV6-1 to TRBJ2-7, with D unresolved. This CDR3 has 15 amino acids. The germline V gene encodes CDR1 MNHNS and CDR2 SASEGT. The V and J ends lost 6 bases and 0 bases respectively, with 15 bases between them. The CDR3 sequence: CASSSYSSSSYEQYF. CDR3 nucleotide sequence: TGTGCCAGCAGCTCTTACTCTTCCAGCTCCTACGAGCAGTACTTC.

The gene calls are TRBV6-5 and TRBJ2-2; no clear D. This CDR3 region has 13 residues. V was cut by 2 bases and J by 6 bases, with 7 bases left in between. CDR1 is MNHEY, CDR2 SVGAGI, per germline. This chain's CDR3 is CASSYREPGELFF. CDR3 nucleotides: TGTGCCAGCAGTTACCGAGAGCCCGGGGAGCTGTTTTTT.